Each of the 29 T cell receptor beta chains below was sequenced from the same sample in a study of PD-L1 blockade in urothelial cancer. Indicated time point: peripheral blood 6 weeks after treatment start. Profiling relied on immunoSEQ multiplex PCR, and the TCRdb table lists in-frame clones only, not all of them. The sample lists around 38,000 clones, 65% to 90% occurring once. Source: PBMCs, taken around atezolizumab (anti-PD-L1) treatment. The receptor source for this set is a man aged 55 to 70 with urothelial cancer.

The genes are TRBV7-8 and TRBJ2-3; 7 nucleotides match TRBD1. This CDR3 contains 13 residues. Germline V gene data show CDR1 as SGHVS and CDR2 as FQNEAQ. The V and J ends lost 4 bases and 4 bases, in that order; junction bases with no gene match: 2. CDR3 in amino acids: CASSSDRPDTQYF. In DNA, the CDR3 is TGTGCCAGCAGCTCGGACAGGCCAGATACGCAGTATTTT.

This clone showed up just a few times. The chain combines TRBV15 with TRBJ1-6; no firm D call. CDR3 length equals 14 residues. The V gene's germline CDR1 is LNHNV and CDR2 YYDKDF (reference sequence). V lost 9 bases and J 2 bases, leaving 11 bases between the germline ends. CDR3 protein: CATGETTYNSPLHF. The CDR3 region has the DNA TGTGCCACGGGAGAAACTACCTATAATTCACCCCTCCACTTT.

The rearrangement uses TRBV28 and TRBJ2-3; D gene unclear. From germline, CDR1 is MDHEN and CDR2 SYDVKM. The CDR3 extends over 13 amino acids. V lost 7 bases and J 7 bases, leaving 15 bases between the germline ends. The CDR3 sequence: CASMKSRINTQYF. The CDR3, as DNA: TGTGCCAGCATGAAGTCCAGGATTAATACGCAGTATTTT. Variable domain in full (rest from reference TRBV28 and TRBJ2-3): DVKVTQSSRYLVKRTGEKVFLECVQDMDHENMFWYRQDPGLGLRLIYFSYDVKMKEKGDIPEGYSVSREKKERFSLILESASTNQTSMYLCASMKSRINTQYFGPGTRLTVL.

The gene calls are TRBV6-5 and TRBJ1-6; 9 bases map to TRBD1. The CDR3 contains 14 residues. Germline values: CDR1 MNHEY, CDR2 SVGAGI. After removal of 6 bases from V and 7 bases from J, the junction contained 4 bases not matched to a gene. CDR3 in amino acids: CASRDRGGNSPLHF. CDR3 nucleotide sequence: TGTGCCAGCAGGGACAGGGGAGGGAATTCACCCCTCCACTTT.

The chain is built from TRBV30 and TRBJ2-2, with 11 bases matching TRBD2. J lost 7 bases, V lost 1 base, and 8 bases had no gene match. The CDR3 loop spans 16 amino acids. CDR1 and CDR2 from the germline V gene are GTSNPN and SVGIG (reference sequence). The CDR3, as DNA: TGTGCCTGGAGTGGACTAGCGGGGCTCCAAGGCGGGGAGCTGTTTTTT. Its protein product is CAWSGLAGLQGGELFF.

The chain uses TRBV6-5 and TRBJ1-1; D is ambiguous. CDR3 size: 13 residues. Trimming pared 8 bases from V and 2 bases from J, leaving 12 bases between. The germline V gene encodes CDR1 MNHEY and CDR2 SVGAGI. CDR3 amino acids: CASRVSLNTEAFF. In DNA form, the CDR3 reads TGTGCCAGCCGGGTTTCGTTAAACACTGAAGCTTTCTTT.

V gene TRBV18 combines with J gene TRBJ1-5; TRBD1 might be the D (6 bases). V shed 6 bases and J shed 5 bases, with 14 bases lying between them. The CDR3 totals 14 residues. Germline loops: CDR1 KGHSH, CDR2 LQKENI. The CDR3 loop is CASSLQGMDQPQHF. CDR3 nucleotide sequence: TGTGCCAGCTCTCTTCAGGGGATGGATCAGCCCCAGCATTTT. Complete variable domain (other parts from reference TRBV18 and TRBJ1-5): NAGVMQNPRHLVRRRGQEARLRCSPMKGHSHVYWYRQLPEEGLKFMVYLQKENIIDESGMPKERFSAEFPKEGPSILRIQQVVRGDSAAYFCASSLQGMDQPQHFGDGTRLSIL.

This chain uses TRBV6-6 with TRBJ1-1, with D perhaps TRBD1 (5 bases). This CDR3 contains 14 residues. V was trimmed by 2 bases and J by 0 bases, leaving 7 bases between them. Germline V CDR1 and CDR2: MNHNY, SVGAGI (reference sequence). The CDR3 protein is CASSYTGMNTEAFF. In DNA form, the CDR3 reads TGTGCCAGCAGTTACACAGGTATGAACACTGAAGCTTTCTTT.

The chain employs TRBV18 and TRBJ2-3; 11 bases match TRBD2. Germline V lookup: CDR1 KGHSH, CDR2 LQKENI. This CDR3 has 16 amino acids. The ends lost 3 bases at V and 3 bases at J; junction bases unmatched: 5. The chain's CDR3 is CASSPQTSGVTDTQYF. DNA of the CDR3: TGTGCCAGCTCACCTCAGACTAGCGGGGTTACAGATACGCAGTATTTT. Together with reference TRBV18 and TRBJ2-3, the CDR3 gives the full variable domain: NAGVMQNPRHLVRRRGQEARLRCSPMKGHSHVYWYRQLPEEGLKFMVYLQKENIIDESGMPKERFSAEFPKEGPSILRIQQVVRGDSAAYFCASSPQTSGVTDTQYFGPGTRLTVL.

This chain joins TRBV30 and TRBJ2-7; D possibly corresponds to TRBD2 (7 bases). The ends were cut back, 0 bases at V and 0 bases at J, with 15 bases in the middle. Germline CDR1 reads GTSNPN; CDR2 reads SVGIG (reference sequence). The CDR3 loop spans 16 amino acids. The DNA for the CDR3 is TGTGCCTGGAGTGTAAAGGCGCGGGGGCCCTCCTACGAGCAGTACTTC. It translates to CAWSVKARGPSYEQYF.

The genes are TRBV7-9 and TRBJ2-7; 9 bases are shared with TRBD2. CDR1 is SEHNR, CDR2 FQNEAQ, per germline (reference sequence). The CDR3 is 13 amino acids. Trimming removed 0 bases from V and 8 bases from J; junction bases left unmatched: 2. CDR3 region: CASSLAGTSQQYF. CDR3 nucleotide sequence: TGTGCCAGCAGCTTAGCGGGGACTAGCCAGCAGTACTTC. The full variable domain, rest sourced from reference TRBV7-9 and TRBJ2-7, is DTGVSQNPRHKITKRGQNVTFRCDPISEHNRLYWYRQTLGQGPEFLTYFQNEAQLEKSRLLSDRFSAERPKGSFSTLEIQRTEQGDSAMYLCASSLAGTSQQYFGPGTRLTVT.

The genes are TRBV29-1 and TRBJ1-1, with TRBD1 matching 8 bases. The CDR3 is 13 residues long. Germline V CDR1 and CDR2: SQVTM, ANQGSEA. Losses at the gene ends were 6 bases for V and 3 bases for J; bases not matched to a gene: 6. CDR3 in DNA: TGCAGCGTAGAGGACAGGGAGCACACTGAAGCTTTCTTT. This gives the protein CSVEDREHTEAFF.

The rearrangement uses TRBV19 and TRBJ1-3; 8 bases are a match to TRBD1. Germline V gene sequence: CDR1 LNHDA, CDR2 SQIVND (reference sequence). Trimming removed 5 bases from V and 2 bases from J; junction bases left unmatched: 5. This CDR3 has 15 residues. CDR3 sequence (DNA): TGTGCCAGTAGTGCTAAGACAGGGGCTGGAAACACCATATATTTT. Translating gives CASSAKTGAGNTIYF.

V is TRBV12-5 and J is TRBJ2-3; the D gene is possibly TRBD2 (6 bases). V gave up 0 bases and J gave up 2 bases, with 15 bases separating them. The CDR3 contains 17 residues. Germline lookup yields CDR1 LGHNT and CDR2 FRNRAP. For the CDR3, the DNA is TGTGCTAGTGGTTTGGTACCCGGTAGCGGCTACACAGATACGCAGTATTTT. Amino acid sequence: CASGLVPGSGYTDTQYF.

The chain links TRBV19 to TRBJ2-7; 7 bases fit TRBD2. The CDR3 sequence is 17 residues long. V lost 0 bases to trimming and J lost 0 bases; unmatched junction nucleotides: 8. Germline CDR1 and CDR2: LNHDA and SQIVND (reference sequence). CDR3 loop: CASSIDPPAGSSYEQYF. CDR3 coding DNA: TGTGCCAGTAGTATAGATCCCCCAGCGGGGAGCTCCTACGAGCAGTACTTC.

J is TRBJ2-7 and V is TRBV12-1; TRBD2 is taken as the D call from the table, unchecked against the DNA. TRBV12-1 has pseudogene status. The CDR3 has 16 residues. The CDR3 DNA follows: TGTGCCAGCAGCTTTGGGACTAGCGGGAGACCCCTCGAGCAGTACTTC. Amino acid sequence: CASSFGTSGRPLEQYF.

This chain links TRBV19 with TRBJ1-5; 8 bases fit TRBD1. There are 14 residues in the CDR3. The V and J ends lost 8 bases and 0 bases, in that order; junction bases with no gene match: 3. Germline CDR1 is LNHDA and CDR2 is SQIVND (reference sequence). The DNA of the CDR3 is TGTGCCAGTTTGACAGGGGTTAGCAATCAGCCCCAGCATTTT. The encoded protein is CASLTGVSNQPQHF.

In DNA, the CDR3 is TGTGCCAGCAGACGAGCCCTGAACACTGAAGCTTTCTTT. It yields the protein CASRRALNTEAFF. J is TRBJ1-1 and V is TRBV6-5; D is unresolved. In germline, CDR1 is MNHEY, CDR2 SVGAGI. V shed 6 bases and J shed 0 bases, with 8 bases lying between them. CDR3 size: 13 residues.

The sample holds one count of this clone. The chain carries TRBV5-1 and TRBJ1-1; D might be TRBD1 (5 bases). The germline V and J ends were trimmed by 2 bases and 3 bases, with 17 bases remaining between them. Germline values: CDR1 SGHRS, CDR2 YFSETQ. The CDR3 has 16 amino acids. CDR3: CASSFGRGRGDTEAFF. The CDR3 DNA reads as TGCGCCAGCAGCTTTGGCCGGGGGAGGGGTGACACTGAAGCTTTCTTT.

This clone was picked up a small number of times. The V call is TRBV30, the J call TRBJ2-3, with TRBD1 matching 10 bases. Germline V gene sequence: CDR1 GTSNPN, CDR2 SVGIG (reference sequence). This CDR3 is 15 amino acids long. V lost 3 bases and J lost 4; bases outside the gene matches: 7. The CDR3 protein is CAWRKGTGVADTQYF. The CDR3 DNA follows: TGTGCCTGGAGAAAAGGGACAGGGGTTGCAGATACGCAGTATTTT.

The chain uses TRBV5-4 and TRBJ2-7; TRBD2 matches 13 bases. Germline CDR1 SGHNT, CDR2 YYREEE (reference sequence). The junction had 3 bases not matched to a gene; V was cut back by 4 bases and J by 2 bases. The CDR3 loop spans 15 amino acids. The CDR3, as DNA: TGTGCCAGCAGCGCGGGACTAGCGGGAACCTACGAGCAGTACTTC. Its translation is CASSAGLAGTYEQYF. Looking up the rest from reference TRBV5-4 and TRBJ2-7 gives the full variable domain: ETGVTQSPTHLIKTRGQQVTLRCSSQSGHNTVSWYQQALGQGPQFIFQYYREEENGRGNFPPRFSGLQFPNYSSELNVNALELDDSALYLCASSAGLAGTYEQYFGPGTRLTVT.

The chain combines TRBV7-9 with TRBJ2-5, with D maybe TRBD2 (7 bases). With 1 base removed from V and 5 bases from J, the gap between germline ends came to 14 bases. The CDR3 runs to 15 residues. The germline CDR1 and CDR2 sequences are SEHNR and FQNEAQ (reference sequence). This chain's CDR3 is CASSLEGGLGETQYF. The CDR3 nucleotides read TGTGCCAGCAGCTTAGAGGGGGGGCTGGGTGAGACCCAGTACTTC.

V is TRBV6-1 and J is TRBJ1-6, with TRBD1 identical over 8 bases. Germline CDR1 is MNHNS and CDR2 is SASEGT. V gave up 8 bases and J gave up 7 bases; unmatched junction bases: 10. The CDR3 is 15 residues long. CDR3: CASQPGGQGNSPLHF. CDR3 sequence (DNA): TGTGCCAGCCAGCCAGGTGGACAGGGAAATTCACCCCTCCACTTT.

This chain uses TRBV27 with TRBJ1-5, with a tentative D call TRBD1 (6 bases). CDR1 and CDR2 (germline): MNHEY, SMNVEV (reference sequence). Trimming pared 1 base from V and 4 bases from J, leaving 8 bases between. The CDR3 extends over 14 amino acids. The CDR3 loop reads CASSLFQGNQPQHF. The CDR3 DNA sequence: TGTGCCAGCAGTTTATTCCAGGGGAATCAGCCCCAGCATTTT.

In its sample, this clone is large (0.1 to 1%). The V and J genes are TRBV27 and TRBJ2-2; possible D gene TRBD1, 6 bases. Trimming removed 6 bases from V and 1 base from J, with 12 bases in between. Per germline, CDR1 MNHEY and CDR2 SMNVEV (reference sequence). The CDR3 totals 15 residues. In nucleotides, the CDR3 is TGTGCCAGCAGACCCGGACAGTTGAACACCGGGGAGCTGTTTTTT. It translates to CASRPGQLNTGELFF.

This clone was detected only a few times. J is TRBJ1-6 and V is TRBV30; 9 positions agree with TRBD1. V shed 0 bases, J shed 6 bases, and the junction held 9 bases outside the gene matches. This CDR3 contains 17 residues. Germline CDR1 and CDR2: GTSNPN and SVGIG (reference sequence). As DNA, the CDR3 is TGTGCCTGGAGTGTACGGACAGGGGCCCCGGGTAATTCACCCCTCCACTTT. This gives the protein CAWSVRTGAPGNSPLHF.

V is TRBV5-6 and J is TRBJ2-5; TRBD1 agrees at 10 bases. The germline gives CDR1 SGHDT, CDR2 YYEEEE. V was clipped by 4 bases and J by 5 bases; unmatched bases: 8. The CDR3 contains 15 residues. The CDR3 here is CASSHRQGATETQYF. For the CDR3, the DNA is TGTGCCAGCAGCCACCGACAGGGGGCTACGGAGACCCAGTACTTC.

The J gene is TRBJ2-7, the V gene TRBV6-5; 7 bases align to TRBD1. The CDR3 has 15 residues. J was trimmed by 2 bases and V by 6 bases; bases with no gene match: 10. Germline V gene data show CDR1 as MNHEY and CDR2 as SVGAGI. CDR3 bases: TGTGCCAGCAGACCCAACAACAGGGGCACCTACGAGCAGTACTTC. It encodes CASRPNNRGTYEQYF.

This clone was found a few times. This chain links TRBV11-3 with TRBJ2-3; 7 nucleotides align to TRBD2. CDR1 is SGHNT, CDR2 YENEEA, per germline. The CDR3 is 16 residues long. V dropped 5 bases and J dropped 5; count of bases not matched to a gene: 13. The CDR3 DNA is TGTGCCAGCAGCACCTCCAGCGGGGAGGGTATAGATACGCAGTATTTT. This codes for CASSTSSGEGIDTQYF. The full variable domain, completed using reference TRBV11-3 and TRBJ2-3, is EAGVVQSPRYKIIEKKQPVAFWCNPISGHNTLYWYLQNLGQGPELLIRYENEEAVDDSQLPKDRFSAERLKGVDSTLKIQPAELGDSAVYLCASSTSSGEGIDTQYFGPGTRLTVL.